Listed below are T cell receptor beta chains from one sample, sequenced in a study of T cell responses to AZD1222 COVID-19 vaccine. Repertoires were generated with immunoSEQ multiplex PCR, while TCRdb's copy carries only in-frame clones and drops some. Here the sample spans about 110,000 clones, about nine tenths being singletons. The sequencing used peripheral blood, collected on day 0 of AZD1222 vaccination. These receptor sequences come from an adult in good health. Both conserved end residues are part of each CDR3. The order of the fields is clone size, V gene, D gene, J gene, CDR3 DNA, CDR3 protein. A D gene is named only where the DNA matches it firmly. Only part of the rows carry a size: once, few, many, or a class if the clone is expanded.

abundance: .
v_gene: TRBV28
d_gene: TRBD1
j_gene: TRBJ1-2
CDR3nt: TGTGCCAGCAGGGGACTAACAGGGGGCGACCTTTATCATGGCTACACCTTC
CDR3aa: CASRGLTGGDLYHGYTF

abundance: once
v_gene: TRBV5-4
d_gene: TRBD1
j_gene: TRBJ1-3
CDR3nt: TGTGCCAGCAGCTACGGACAGGCTGGAAACACCATATATTTT
CDR3aa: CASSYGQAGNTIYF

abundance: .
v_gene: TRBV7-3
d_gene: TRBD2
j_gene: TRBJ2-1
CDR3nt: TGTGCCAGCAGCTTAGGGACTAGCGCATACAATGAGCAGTTCTTC
CDR3aa: CASSLGTSAYNEQFF

abundance: .
v_gene: TRBV7-9
d_gene: .
j_gene: TRBJ1-2
CDR3nt: TGTGCCAGCAGCGTGGAGGGCGATTACTATGGCTACACCTTC
CDR3aa: CASSVEGDYYGYTF

abundance: .
v_gene: TRBV5-5
d_gene: .
j_gene: TRBJ1-6
CDR3nt: TGTGCCAGCAGCTTGGACGGAAGCTCCTATAATTCACCCCTCCACTTT
CDR3aa: CASSLDGSSYNSPLHF

abundance: .
v_gene: TRBV27
d_gene: .
j_gene: TRBJ1-2
CDR3nt: TGTGCCAGCAGGACCCTGGGGGGGTTAGACTATGGCTACACCTTC
CDR3aa: CASRTLGGLDYGYTF

abundance: .
v_gene: TRBV13
d_gene: TRBD1
j_gene: TRBJ1-1
CDR3nt: TGTGCCAGCAGCTTAGCAGGGACAGGGGTGGTGAACACTGAAGCTTTCTTT
CDR3aa: CASSLAGTGVVNTEAFF

abundance: .
v_gene: TRBV7-7
d_gene: .
j_gene: TRBJ2-3
CDR3nt: TGTGCCAGCAGCTTTTTCTTCACAGATACGCAGTATTTT
CDR3aa: CASSFFFTDTQYF

abundance: once
v_gene: TRBV7-9
d_gene: .
j_gene: TRBJ1-1
CDR3nt: TGTGCCAGCAGCTTTGACCGAGGCACTGAAGCTTTCTTT
CDR3aa: CASSFDRGTEAFF

abundance: .
v_gene: TRBV4-3
d_gene: .
j_gene: TRBJ2-2
CDR3nt: TGCGCCAGCAGCCAAGTAGGCGGATCCGGGGAGCTGTTTTTT
CDR3aa: CASSQVGGSGELFF

abundance: .
v_gene: TRBV11-2
d_gene: .
j_gene: TRBJ2-7
CDR3nt: TGTGCCAGCAGCCCCCAGATAACCGGCTACGAGCAGTACTTC
CDR3aa: CASSPQITGYEQYF

abundance: .
v_gene: TRBV27
d_gene: .
j_gene: TRBJ2-3
CDR3nt: TGTGCCAGCAGTCTTTCCGCGGCCACAGATACGCAGTATTTT
CDR3aa: CASSLSAATDTQYF

abundance: .
v_gene: TRBV11-3
d_gene: TRBD2
j_gene: TRBJ2-1
CDR3nt: TGTGCCAGCAGCTCCATAGCGGGAGGCACTAATGAGCAGTTCTTC
CDR3aa: CASSSIAGGTNEQFF

abundance: .
v_gene: TRBV3-1/TRBV3-2
d_gene: .
j_gene: TRBJ1-6
CDR3nt: TGTGCCAGCAGCCAAGTTGGGAATTCACCCCTCCACTTT
CDR3aa: CASSQVGNSPLHF

abundance: .
v_gene: TRBV10-3
d_gene: .
j_gene: TRBJ2-5
CDR3nt: TGTGCCATCAGGGGGGAAGGGGTCGAGACCCAGTACTTC
CDR3aa: CAIRGEGVETQYF

abundance: .
v_gene: TRBV5-1
d_gene: TRBD2
j_gene: TRBJ2-2
CDR3nt: TGCGCCAGCAGCTCTCTAGCGGAGGGGACCGGGGAGCTGTTTTTT
CDR3aa: CASSSLAEGTGELFF

abundance: once
v_gene: TRBV2
d_gene: TRBD1
j_gene: TRBJ1-2
CDR3nt: TGTGCCAGCAGTGGATTAGACAGGGAAAGCACAAAAGACCATGGCTACACCTTC
CDR3aa: CASSGLDRESTKDHGYTF

abundance: once
v_gene: TRBV27
d_gene: TRBD2
j_gene: TRBJ2-1
CDR3nt: TGTGCCAGCATCTTAATCTGGGGGGGCAATGAGCAGTTCTTC
CDR3aa: CASILIWGGNEQFF

abundance: .
v_gene: TRBV5-1
d_gene: .
j_gene: TRBJ1-3
CDR3nt: TGCGCCAGCAGCGCCGCAGCGAACTCTGGAAACACCATATATTTT
CDR3aa: CASSAAANSGNTIYF

abundance: once
v_gene: TRBV7-2
d_gene: .
j_gene: TRBJ1-2
CDR3nt: TGTGCCGGCAGCTTACAAGGCCCCCGCTATGGCTACACCTTC
CDR3aa: CAGSLQGPRYGYTF

abundance: once
v_gene: TRBV7-3
d_gene: TRBD2
j_gene: TRBJ2-1
CDR3nt: TGTGCCAGCAGCAGGCTAGCGGGACGTACCGATGAGCAGTTCTTC
CDR3aa: CASSRLAGRTDEQFF

abundance: .
v_gene: TRBV12-3/TRBV12-4
d_gene: .
j_gene: TRBJ1-1
CDR3nt: TGTGCCCAGCAGGCAGAGGACACTGAAGCTTTCTTT
CDR3aa: CAQQAEDTEAFF

abundance: .
v_gene: TRBV5-8
d_gene: TRBD1
j_gene: TRBJ2-4
CDR3nt: TGTGCCAGCAGCTCAGGACAGGGGGCACCCAAAAACATTCAGTACTTC
CDR3aa: CASSSGQGAPKNIQYF

abundance: .
v_gene: TRBV18
d_gene: .
j_gene: TRBJ2-7
CDR3nt: TGTGCCAGCTCACCGCAGGGTGGGTCCCTATCCTACGAGCAGTACTTC
CDR3aa: CASSPQGGSLSYEQYF

abundance: .
v_gene: TRBV30
d_gene: .
j_gene: TRBJ2-2
CDR3nt: TGTGCCTGGAGGGTATCAGTACGAGACACCGGGGAGCTGTTTTTT
CDR3aa: CAWRVSVRDTGELFF

abundance: .
v_gene: TRBV20-1
d_gene: .
j_gene: TRBJ2-7
CDR3nt: TGCAGTGCTAGTGACAGCCTCTACGAGCAGTACTTC
CDR3aa: CSASDSLYEQYF

abundance: .
v_gene: TRBV5-1
d_gene: TRBD2
j_gene: TRBJ2-3
CDR3nt: TGCGCCAGCAGCTTGACGACAGGCGGGAGGAGCACAGATACGCAGTATTTT
CDR3aa: CASSLTTGGRSTDTQYF

abundance: .
v_gene: TRBV9
d_gene: TRBD1
j_gene: TRBJ2-7
CDR3nt: TGTGCCAGCAGCCCCGGGACAGCCTCCTACGAGCAGTACTTC
CDR3aa: CASSPGTASYEQYF

abundance: .
v_gene: TRBV20-1
d_gene: .
j_gene: TRBJ1-2
CDR3nt: TGCAGTGCTAGTGATGGAGCTAACTATGGCTACACCTTC
CDR3aa: CSASDGANYGYTF

abundance: .
v_gene: TRBV28
d_gene: .
j_gene: TRBJ1-4
CDR3nt: TGTGCCAGCCGAATCGCCGGGGTTCGAAGTGAAAAACTGTTTTTT
CDR3aa: CASRIAGVRSEKLFF

abundance: .
v_gene: TRBV5-8
d_gene: TRBD1
j_gene: TRBJ2-7
CDR3nt: TGTGCCAGCAGCTTGTGGGACAGGAGCTCCTACGAGCAGTACTTC
CDR3aa: CASSLWDRSSYEQYF

abundance: .
v_gene: TRBV12-3/TRBV12-4
d_gene: .
j_gene: TRBJ2-7
CDR3nt: TGTGCCAGCAGTTTCCGACGGAGCTACGAGCAGTACTTC
CDR3aa: CASSFRRSYEQYF

abundance: once
v_gene: TRBV24-1
d_gene: .
j_gene: TRBJ2-3
CDR3nt: TGTGCCACCAGTGAGTCAGATACGCAGTATTTT
CDR3aa: CATSESDTQYF

abundance: once
v_gene: TRBV5-1
d_gene: TRBD1
j_gene: TRBJ1-6
CDR3nt: TGCGCCAGCAGCGTCGACAGGGGACTGAGGGCACCCCTCCACTTT
CDR3aa: CASSVDRGLRAPLHF

abundance: .
v_gene: TRBV3-1/TRBV3-2
d_gene: .
j_gene: TRBJ2-3
CDR3nt: TGTGCCAGCAGCCTACAGGTAATTGGCACAGATACGCAGTATTTT
CDR3aa: CASSLQVIGTDTQYF

abundance: few
v_gene: TRBV19
d_gene: TRBD2
j_gene: TRBJ2-2
CDR3nt: TGTGCCAGTAGTACTAGCGGGAGCGGGACCGGGGAGCTGTTTTTT
CDR3aa: CASSTSGSGTGELFF

abundance: .
v_gene: TRBV5-4
d_gene: TRBD1
j_gene: TRBJ1-3
CDR3nt: TGTGCCAGCAGCTCGACAGGGGGTTTAAACACCATATATTTT
CDR3aa: CASSSTGGLNTIYF